This entry lists 18 T cell receptor beta chains sequenced from one sample in a study of blood T cell repertoires in COVID-19. Profiled with immunoSEQ multiplex PCR; TCRdb holds only in-frame clones, not every one. The sample has around 180,000 clones, around 83% seen once. The specimen sequenced was peripheral blood. All receptors derive from a human donor in a cohort sampled during active COVID-19.

The genes are TRBV7-2 and TRBJ2-1; D is unclear. The CDR3 loop spans 12 amino acids. The germline gives CDR1 SGHTA, CDR2 FQGNSA. V gave up 4 bases and J gave up 8 bases, with 9 bases separating them. CDR3 DNA sequence: TGTGCCAGCAGCTCCTATCGGGATGAGCAGTTCTTC. This codes for CASSSYRDEQFF. Supplemented by reference TRBV7-2 and TRBJ2-1, the full variable domain reads GAGVSQSPSNKVTEKGKDVELRCDPISGHTALYWYRQSLGQGLEFLIYFQGNSAPDKSGLPSDRFSAERTGGSVSTLTIQRTQQEDSAVYLCASSSYRDEQFFGPGTRLTVL.

This chain links TRBV29-1 with TRBJ1-1; D unresolved. The germline V and J ends were trimmed by 6 bases and 5 bases, with 16 bases remaining between them. From germline, CDR1 is SQVTM and CDR2 ANQGSEA. This CDR3 spans 13 amino acids. As DNA, the CDR3 is TGCAGCGTCGAGGAGGGTGGCGATACTGAAGCTTTCTTT. Amino acids: CSVEEGGDTEAFF.

A few counts support this clone. The chain couples TRBV18 to TRBJ2-7; 10 nucleotides agree with TRBD1. The CDR3 is 15 residues long. Trimming took 2 bases from V and 4 from J; bases not matched to a gene: 5. The germline V gene encodes CDR1 KGHSH and CDR2 LQKENI. DNA of the CDR3: TGTGCCAGCTCACCAACAGGACAGGGGGGGTACGAGCAGTACTTC. Protein sequence: CASSPTGQGGYEQYF.

The V gene is TRBV7-2, the J gene TRBJ2-6, with D perhaps matching TRBD2 (5 bases). Germline V gene sequence: CDR1 SGHTA, CDR2 FQGNSA. The CDR3 is made up of 15 amino acids. V was pared by 1 base and J by 4 bases, with 8 bases between. This CDR3 is CASSLVTGGANVLTF. CDR3 nucleotide sequence: TGTGCCAGCAGCTTAGTGACGGGGGGGGCCAACGTCCTGACTTTC.

Here the CDR3 reads CASSDREAQPQHF. Here the CDR3 DNA reads TGTGCCAGCAGCGACAGGGAGGCTCAGCCCCAGCATTTT. The chain employs TRBV6-5 and TRBJ1-5; 7 nucleotides line up with TRBD1. Germline CDR1 and CDR2: MNHEY and SVGAGI. This CDR3 has 13 amino acids. Germline trimming cut 6 bases from V and 6 bases from J; bases unmatched to any gene: 5.

The CDR3 loop is CASSLGQGNTEAFF. CDR3 DNA sequence: TGTGCCAGCAGCCTAGGACAGGGGAACACTGAAGCTTTCTTT. The rearrangement uses TRBV3-1 (or the pseudogene TRBV3-2) and TRBJ1-1; 8 bases align to TRBD1. The CDR3 totals 14 residues. Trimming took 4 bases from V and 1 from J; bases not matched to a gene: 2. Germline V gene data show CDR1 as LGHDT and CDR2 as YNNKEL (reference sequence).

The chain couples TRBV5-1 to TRBJ1-3; TRBD1 might be the D (6 bases). From germline, CDR1 is SGHRS and CDR2 YFSETQ. The V gene lost 5 bases and the J gene lost 0 bases, with 15 bases spanning the gap. CDR3 size: 16 residues. The CDR3 is CASRQTTGGSGNTIYF. The CDR3 DNA follows: TGCGCCAGCAGACAGACGACAGGTGGCTCTGGAAACACCATATATTTT.

The chain recombines TRBV4-1 with TRBJ1-1; D may be TRBD1 (5 bases). The CDR3 length is 14 residues. Trimming removed 3 bases at V and 2 bases at J, with 10 bases between. Germline V gene data show CDR1 as MGHRA and CDR2 as YSYEKL. The CDR3 DNA is TGCGCCAGCAGCCAGGTCGGGGGTAACACTGAAGCTTTCTTT. Translation gives CASSQVGGNTEAFF.

The chain combines TRBV21-1 with TRBJ2-1; the table's D call TRBD1 went unverified against the DNA. TRBV21-1 is a known pseudogene. The CDR3 sequence is 16 residues long. CDR3 sequence (DNA): TGTGCCAGCAGCGGTCTTTCACAGGGTACGGGCAATGAGCAGTTCTTC. Translated: CASSGLSQGTGNEQFF.

In its sample, this clone was seen once. The rearrangement joins TRBV9 to TRBJ1-6; D not resolved. Deletions cut 0 bases from V and 5 bases from J, with 9 bases between. CDR1 and CDR2 (germline): SGDLS, YYNGEE. CDR3 length: 15 residues. CDR3 DNA: TGTGCCAGCAGCGTAGATTTCAGTAATAATTCACCCCTCCACTTT. It is translated as CASSVDFSNNSPLHF.

This chain uses TRBV18 with TRBJ2-3, with 7 positions matching TRBD2. V dropped 5 bases and J dropped 3; count of bases not matched to a gene: 8. The CDR3 has 15 amino acids. Germline CDR1 is KGHSH and CDR2 is LQKENI. CDR3 sequence (DNA): TGTGCCAGCTCAACAAGACTAGCTGGGACAGATACGCAGTATTTT. It encodes CASSTRLAGTDTQYF.

The sample holds a few counts of this clone. The gene calls are TRBV15 and TRBJ2-6, with D tentatively TRBD1 (5 bases). Trimming pared 3 bases from V and 1 base from J, leaving 10 bases between. Germline CDR1 LNHNV, CDR2 YYDKDF (reference sequence). This CDR3 is built from 16 residues. CDR3 residues: CATSRSPGSGANVLTF. The CDR3 bases are TGTGCCACCAGCAGGTCACCAGGGTCTGGGGCCAACGTCCTGACTTTC.

The chain links TRBV19 to TRBJ2-6; 12 bases agree with TRBD1. Germline V gene sequence: CDR1 LNHDA, CDR2 SQIVND (reference sequence). V was clipped by 1 base and J by 2 bases; unmatched bases: 0. This CDR3 is 17 amino acids long. The CDR3 is CASSIGDRGPGANVLTF. Here the CDR3 DNA reads TGTGCCAGTAGTATAGGGGACAGGGGGCCTGGGGCCAACGTCCTGACTTTC.

J is TRBJ1-6 and V is TRBV7-9; 7 bases map to TRBD1. The CDR3 is made up of 16 amino acids. Germline CDR1 reads SEHNR; CDR2 reads FQNEAQ (reference sequence). V lost 5 bases, J lost 2 bases, and 6 bases stayed unmatched. The CDR3 reads CASSEDRVPYNSPLHF. The CDR3, as DNA: TGTGCCAGCAGCGAAGACAGGGTCCCCTATAATTCACCCCTCCACTTT.

This rearrangement joins TRBV15 to TRBJ1-1; 7 bases line up with TRBD1. CDR1 LNHNV and CDR2 YYDKDF come from the germline V gene (reference sequence). The J segment lost 8 bases and the V segment lost 0 bases, leaving 6 bases of the junction unmatched. This CDR3 has 14 amino acids. The CDR3 is CATSRDRGTAEAFF. In nucleotides, the CDR3 is TGTGCCACCAGCAGAGATCGAGGGACAGCAGAAGCTTTCTTT.

The V call is TRBV3-1 (or the pseudogene TRBV3-2), the J call TRBJ1-2, with D unclear. The CDR3 loop spans 13 amino acids. V was trimmed by 0 bases and J by 4 bases, leaving 6 bases between them. Per the germline V gene, CDR1 is LGHDT and CDR2 is YNNKEL (reference sequence). For the CDR3, the DNA is TGTGCCAGCAGCCAAGAAATTCGCTATGGCTACACCTTC. Translating it yields CASSQEIRYGYTF.

Only one count was recorded for this clone. The chain couples TRBV10-2 to TRBJ2-7; 7 positions agree with TRBD2. The germline gives CDR1 WSHSY, CDR2 SAAADI. After removal of 7 bases from V and 2 bases from J, the junction contained 14 bases not matched to a gene. The CDR3 is 16 amino acids. As DNA, the CDR3 is TGCGCCAGCATCCCTCGGAGGGCGGGAGAGGCCTACGAGCAGTACTTC. This codes for CASIPRRAGEAYEQYF.

This clone was seen a few times. The rearrangement uses TRBV9 and TRBJ2-2, with D possibly matching TRBD2 (6 bases). The CDR3 length is 14 residues. Germline-derived CDR1 and CDR2 are SGDLS and YYNGEE. V dropped 1 base and J dropped 4 bases, with 8 bases sitting between them. The CDR3: CASSVTAGTGELFF. The CDR3, as DNA: TGTGCCAGCAGCGTAACAGCGGGCACCGGGGAGCTGTTTTTT.